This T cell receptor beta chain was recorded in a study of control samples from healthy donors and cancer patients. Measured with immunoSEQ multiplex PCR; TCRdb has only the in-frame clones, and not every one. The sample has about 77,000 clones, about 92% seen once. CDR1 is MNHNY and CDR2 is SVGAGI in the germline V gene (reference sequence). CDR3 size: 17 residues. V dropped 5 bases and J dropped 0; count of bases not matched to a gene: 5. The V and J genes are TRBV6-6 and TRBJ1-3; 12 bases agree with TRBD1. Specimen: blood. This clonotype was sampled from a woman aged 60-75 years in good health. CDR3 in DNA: TGTGCCAGCAGTCCGGGACAGGGGGCTTTCTCTGGAAACACCATATATTTT. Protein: CASSPGQGAFSGNTIYF.